The 14 T cell receptor beta chains below were found in one sample sequenced in a study of T cells in localized non-small cell lung cancer. Measured with immunoSEQ multiplex PCR; TCRdb has only the in-frame clones, and not every one. The repertoire holds approximately 54,000 clones, with about nine tenths as singletons. Sequencing was performed on peripheral blood, taken before any cancer treatment. These receptors all stem from a woman aged 40-69 years with stage I lung adenocarcinoma.

V gene TRBV2 combines with J gene TRBJ2-2; perhaps TRBD1 as D (6 bases). The CDR3 length is 14 residues. Germline CDR1 reads SNHLY; CDR2 reads FYNNEI. V was shortened by 8 bases and J by 3 bases, with 13 bases between the two germline ends. DNA for the CDR3: TGTGCCAGCGGAGGACAGCTTTACACCGGGGAGCTGTTTTTT. Amino acid sequence: CASGGQLYTGELFF.

The gene calls are TRBV4-1 and TRBJ1-2, with TRBD1 matching over 9 bases. Trimming at V came to 0 bases and at J to 6 bases, leaving 14 bases not matched to a gene. The CDR3 contains 18 residues. Germline CDR1 reads MGHRA; CDR2 reads YSYEKL. CDR3 DNA sequence: TGCGCCAGCAGCCAAGAGCATTATTCGGGACAGGGTGGGGATGGCTACACCTTC. This encodes CASSQEHYSGQGGDGYTF.

V gene TRBV14 combines with J gene TRBJ2-2; no clear D. Germline loops: CDR1 SGHDN, CDR2 FVKESK. With 6 bases removed from V and 4 bases from J, the gap between germline ends came to 18 bases. This CDR3 comprises 16 residues. CDR3 loop: CASSPTGRLITGELFF. The DNA of the CDR3 is TGTGCCAGCAGTCCGACGGGCCGTCTAATCACCGGGGAGCTGTTTTTT.

CDR3 region: CASSLGQGISYEQYF. The CDR3 region has the DNA TGTGCCAGCAGCTTAGGACAGGGGATCTCCTACGAGCAGTACTTC. The genes are TRBV7-2 and TRBJ2-7; 8 bases align to TRBD1. In germline, CDR1 is SGHTA, CDR2 FQGNSA. The CDR3 runs 15 residues. V gave up 1 base and J gave up 0 bases; unmatched junction bases: 2. The full variable domain, in which reference TRBV7-2 and TRBJ2-7 provide the parts outside the CDR3, is GAGVSQSPSNKVTEKGKDVELRCDPISGHTALYWYRQSLGQGLEFLIYFQGNSAPDKSGLPSDRFSAERTGGSVSTLTIQRTQQEDSAVYLCASSLGQGISYEQYFGPGTRLTVT.

The table lists this clone with a count of one. V and J are TRBV29-1 and TRBJ2-1; TRBD1 matches 7 bases. Germline CDR1 reads SQVTM; CDR2 reads ANQGSEA. This CDR3 is built from 12 residues. Trimming cost V 6 bases and J 9 bases; bases outside gene matches: 8. CDR3 protein: CSVTGEAPEQFF. The CDR3 DNA is TGCAGCGTCACAGGGGAAGCTCCTGAGCAGTTCTTC.

The rearrangement links TRBV7-9 to TRBJ2-3, with TRBD1 identical over 7 bases. The CDR3 has 15 residues. Trimming removed 7 bases from V and 0 bases from J; junction bases left unmatched: 7. Germline V gene sequence: CDR1 SEHNR, CDR2 FQNEAQ (reference sequence). CDR3 residues: CASTVLTGSTDTQYF. CDR3 bases: TGTGCCAGCACCGTCTTGACAGGGAGCACAGATACGCAGTATTTT. The full variable domain, completed using reference TRBV7-9 and TRBJ2-3, is DTGVSQNPRHKITKRGQNVTFRCDPISEHNRLYWYRQTLGQGPEFLTYFQNEAQLEKSRLLSDRFSAERPKGSFSTLEIQRTEQGDSAMYLCASTVLTGSTDTQYFGPGTRLTVL.

The chain couples TRBV7-8 to TRBJ1-1; no definite D call. Germline CDR1 reads SGHVS; CDR2 reads FQNEAQ. Trimming cost V 2 bases and J 1 base, with 5 bases left between them. The CDR3 is made up of 13 amino acids. The CDR3 loop is CASSLPGNTEAFF. As DNA, the CDR3 is TGTGCCAGCAGCTTACCCGGGAACACTGAAGCTTTCTTT.

The table lists this clone with a count of one. The chain uses TRBV28 and TRBJ2-1; 9 bases line up with TRBD1. This CDR3 has 15 amino acids. Trimming removed 5 bases from V and 7 bases from J; junction bases left unmatched: 9. Germline CDR1 is MDHEN and CDR2 is SYDVKM. In DNA form, the CDR3 reads TGTGCCAGCAGTCGCGGGACAGGGAAATTGAATGAGCAGTTCTTC. This codes for CASSRGTGKLNEQFF.

This clone occurred once. The chain combines TRBV5-6 with TRBJ2-5; D unresolved. CDR3 length: 13 residues. The germline V and J ends were trimmed by 0 bases and 6 bases, with 9 bases remaining between them. Germline V gene lookup returns CDR1 SGHDT and CDR2 YYEEEE. The CDR3 region is CASSLGPLQTQYF. DNA for the CDR3: TGTGCCAGCAGCTTGGGGCCCCTCCAGACCCAGTACTTC.

The gene calls are TRBV7-2 and TRBJ2-2, with D uncertain. Germline assignment: CDR1 SGHTA and CDR2 FQGNSA. V gave up 5 bases and J gave up 1 base, with 11 bases separating them. The CDR3 contains 15 residues. CDR3 amino acids: CASSRSTQNTGELFF. The CDR3 bases are TGTGCCAGCAGCCGTAGTACACAGAACACCGGGGAGCTGTTTTTT.

CDR3: CASSYTGEQFF. The CDR3 DNA is TGTGCCAGCAGTTACACGGGGGAGCAGTTCTTC. The chain recombines TRBV6-6 with TRBJ2-1, with D tentatively TRBD2 (5 bases). CDR1 MNHNY and CDR2 SVGAGI come from the germline V gene (reference sequence). The CDR3 runs 11 residues. Trimming shortened V by 2 bases and J by 10 bases, and 6 bases separated the two germline ends.

The chain recombines TRBV9 with TRBJ2-7; D possibly corresponds to TRBD1 (5 bases). The CDR3 loop spans 16 amino acids. V dropped 4 bases and J dropped 5 bases, with 22 bases sitting between them. Looked up from germline, CDR1 is SGDLS and CDR2 is YYNGEE. The CDR3 DNA reads as TGTGCCAGCAGCCCCCACTTAAAGGCCCCAGGGCACGAGCAGTACTTC. Translated, it gives CASSPHLKAPGHEQYF.

The CDR3 nucleotides are TGTGCCAGCCGGGGACTATGGAGCGGGGAGCTGTTTTTT. Translated: CASRGLWSGELFF. V and J are TRBV2 and TRBJ2-2, with 7 bases identical to TRBD2. Unmatched junction bases numbered 7, after V lost 8 bases and J lost 7 bases. This CDR3 contains 13 residues. CDR1 is SNHLY, CDR2 FYNNEI, per germline.

V and J are TRBV4-3 and TRBJ1-4; D gene uncertain. Trimming took off 0 bases at V and 4 bases at J, with 6 bases between the two ends. This CDR3 comprises 14 residues. In germline, CDR1 is LGHNA, CDR2 YSLEER. The CDR3 reads CASSQDWINEKLFF. CDR3 in DNA: TGCGCCAGCAGCCAAGATTGGATTAATGAAAAACTGTTTTTT.